This T cell receptor beta chain was captured by sequencing in a study of graft-versus-host responses after intestinal transplantation. For the study at large: Each transplant was multivisceral, liver-intestinal, or isolated intestinal. Every one of the recipients received anti-thymocyte globulin induction and afterwards took tacrolimus and steroids for about 3 years.

Data came from immunoSEQ multiplex PCR; TCRdb stores just in-frame clones and leaves some out. The sample shows thousands of clones, over 25% of them seen only once. The CDR3 length is 15 residues. V was clipped by 1 base and J by 0 bases, with 8 bases between them. CDR1 and CDR2 from the germline V gene are SGHNT and YENEEA. The J gene is TRBJ2-3, the V gene TRBV11-3; no firm D call. The clonotype originates from a human patient who received an intestinal transplant. The sample here was alloreactive CD4+ T cells from a mixed lymphocyte reaction culture, taken before intestinal transplant. Subset: CFSE-low proliferating T cells sorted from roughly 6-day pre-transplant mixed lymphocyte reaction (GvH or HvG direction). The CDR3 DNA sequence: TGTGCCAGCAGCTTAGGTGCGGCTAGCACAGATACGCAGTATTTT. It specifies CASSLGAASTDTQYF.